The 9 T cell receptor beta chains below all came from one sample that was sequenced in a study of beta chain features in type 1 diabetes. The entirety of the isolated RNA underwent reverse transcription, so expressed TCRB transcripts were sequenced. Some clones are missing from TCRdb's copy, which holds only in-frame ones; the method was immunoSEQ multiplex PCR. Seen here are about 900,000 clones, around a sixth observed once, and the top ten hold around 0.02%. The sequencing sample was made of naive CD4+ T cells from blood. The receptors shown here come from a woman aged 18-35 years in good health.

The V and J genes are TRBV7-4 and TRBJ1-1; the match to TRBD1 covers 10 bases. Germline V gives CDR1 SGHVT, CDR2 SQSDAQ. Unmatched junction bases numbered 10, after V lost 7 bases and J lost 5 bases. This CDR3 is built from 15 residues. The CDR3 loop reads CASNWDRGRKTEAFF. DNA of the CDR3: TGTGCCAGCAACTGGGACAGGGGCAGAAAAACTGAAGCTTTCTTT.

This chain uses TRBV7-2 with TRBJ1-1, with D uncertain. Looked up from germline, CDR1 is SGHTA and CDR2 is FQGNSA. This CDR3 spans 13 amino acids. V lost 2 bases to trimming and J lost 8 bases, with 12 bases between them. The CDR3 here is CASSLREDSEAFF. CDR3 nucleotide sequence: TGTGCCAGCAGCTTAAGAGAGGACTCGGAAGCTTTCTTT.

The chain joins TRBV7-8 to TRBJ2-3; the match to TRBD2 covers 15 bases. The CDR3 consists of 17 residues. V was pared by 8 bases and J by 6 bases, with 12 bases of the junction left unmatched. Germline V CDR1 and CDR2: SGHVS, FQNEAQ. The CDR3 spells CASYKRRGLAGGDTQYF. The CDR3 region has the DNA TGTGCCAGCTACAAGCGGAGAGGACTAGCGGGAGGGGATACGCAGTATTTT.

This clone has a handful of counts. The chain couples TRBV5-1 to TRBJ2-1; 15 positions agree with TRBD2. The germline gives CDR1 SGHRS, CDR2 YFSETQ. The CDR3 length is 19 residues. V trimming: 4 bases; J trimming: 7 bases; junction bases outside the gene matches: 15. CDR3: CASSPRTSGRALDRNEQFF. In nucleotides, the CDR3 is TGCGCCAGCAGCCCCCGGACTAGCGGGAGGGCCTTGGATAGGAATGAGCAGTTCTTC.

The chain recombines TRBV28 with TRBJ2-7, with 9 bases lining up with TRBD1. The germline V gene encodes CDR1 MDHEN and CDR2 SYDVKM. CDR3 length equals 13 residues. Trimming at V came to 9 bases and at J to 4 bases, leaving 7 bases not matched to a gene. The chain's CDR3 is CASNTGGGYEQYF. The CDR3 nucleotides are TGTGCCAGTAACACAGGGGGCGGGTACGAGCAGTACTTC.

The rearrangement uses TRBV28 and TRBJ1-5; D is perhaps TRBD1 (6 bases). Trimming stripped 6 bases from V and 5 bases from J, with 8 bases between. Germline CDR1 MDHEN, CDR2 SYDVKM. CDR3 size: 12 residues. CDR3 sequence reads: CASSPGDQPQHF. Written as DNA, the CDR3 is TGTGCCAGCAGCCCAGGGGATCAGCCCCAGCATTTT.

V usage is TRBV28 and J usage is TRBJ2-5, with D possibly TRBD1 on 6 matching bases. This CDR3 has 14 residues. Looked up from germline, CDR1 is MDHEN and CDR2 is SYDVKM. Trimming stripped 6 bases from V and 5 bases from J, with 16 bases between. The CDR3 bases are TGTGCCAGCAGAGATCAACAGGGTTGGGAGACCCAGTACTTC. This encodes CASRDQQGWETQYF.

This clone was picked up a small number of times. V usage is TRBV7-9 and J usage is TRBJ2-1; TRBD2 is a possible D gene (5 bases). Trimming removed 1 base at V and 6 bases at J, with 19 bases between. CDR1 is SEHNR and CDR2 is FQNEAQ in the germline V gene (reference sequence). CDR3 length: 17 amino acids. The CDR3 region has the DNA TGTGCCAGCAGCTTAGTGGAGACGGCCCGTGGAGGCAATGAGCAGTTCTTC. The encoded protein is CASSLVETARGGNEQFF.

This clone was counted only a few times. The junction shows a germline mismatch at one end, possibly a read error. The rearrangement joins TRBV7-7 to TRBJ2-2, with D unclear. The CDR3 has 12 amino acids. Germline V lookup: CDR1 SSHAT, CDR2 FNYEAQ (reference sequence). CDR3 amino acids: CASSTETGELFF. Written as DNA, the CDR3 is TGTGCTAGCAGCACAGAGACCGGGGAGCTGTTTTTT.